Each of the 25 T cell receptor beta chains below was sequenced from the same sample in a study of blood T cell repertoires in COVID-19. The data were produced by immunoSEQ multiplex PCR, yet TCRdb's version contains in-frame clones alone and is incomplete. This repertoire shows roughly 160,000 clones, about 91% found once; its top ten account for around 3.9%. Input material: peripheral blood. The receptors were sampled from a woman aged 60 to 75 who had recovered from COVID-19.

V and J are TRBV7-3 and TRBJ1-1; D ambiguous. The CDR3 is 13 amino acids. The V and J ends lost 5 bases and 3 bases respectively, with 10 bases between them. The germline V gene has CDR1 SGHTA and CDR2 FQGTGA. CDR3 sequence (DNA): TGTGCCAGCAGCCCTCAGGTTGACACTGAAGCTTTCTTT. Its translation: CASSPQVDTEAFF.

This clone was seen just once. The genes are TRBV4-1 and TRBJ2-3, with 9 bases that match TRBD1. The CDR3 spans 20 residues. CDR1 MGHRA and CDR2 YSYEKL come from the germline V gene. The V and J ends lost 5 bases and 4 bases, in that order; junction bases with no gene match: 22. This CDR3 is CASSTKVRPGWDRVPDTQYF. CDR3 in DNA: TGCGCCAGCAGCACAAAGGTCAGACCGGGGTGGGACAGGGTCCCAGATACGCAGTATTTT.

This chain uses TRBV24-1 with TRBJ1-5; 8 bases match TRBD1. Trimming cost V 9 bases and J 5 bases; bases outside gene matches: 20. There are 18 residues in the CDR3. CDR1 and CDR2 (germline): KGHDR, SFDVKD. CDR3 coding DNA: TGTGCCACCCGTATCTCCTCCGGTCACAGGGGGGGCCATCAGCCCCAGCATTTT. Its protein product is CATRISSGHRGGHQPQHF.

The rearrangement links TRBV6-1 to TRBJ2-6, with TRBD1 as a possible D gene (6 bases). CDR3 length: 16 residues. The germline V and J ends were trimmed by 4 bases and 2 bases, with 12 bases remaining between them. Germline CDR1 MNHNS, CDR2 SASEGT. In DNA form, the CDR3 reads TGTGCCAGCAGTGGCAACAGGGACCCTGGGGCCAACGTCCTGACTTTC. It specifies CASSGNRDPGANVLTF.

CDR3 sequence reads: CASSLDWARSYNEQFF. CDR3 nucleotide sequence: TGTGCCAGCAGCTTGGACTGGGCTCGCTCCTACAATGAGCAGTTCTTC. The rearrangement links TRBV5-6 to TRBJ2-1; D is unclear. The CDR3 sequence is 16 residues long. Germline V lookup: CDR1 SGHDT, CDR2 YYEEEE. V gave up 0 bases and J gave up 0 bases, with 10 bases separating them. The whole variable domain, filled in from reference TRBV5-6 and TRBJ2-1, reads DAGVTQSPTHLIKTRGQQVTLRCSPKSGHDTVSWYQQALGQGPQFIFQYYEEEERQRGNFPDRFSGHQFPNYSSELNVNALLLGDSALYLCASSLDWARSYNEQFFGPGTRLTVL.

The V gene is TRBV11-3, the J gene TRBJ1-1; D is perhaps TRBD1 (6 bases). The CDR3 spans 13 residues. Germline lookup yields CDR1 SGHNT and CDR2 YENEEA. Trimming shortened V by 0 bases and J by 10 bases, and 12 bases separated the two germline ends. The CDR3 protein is CASSLDPRTAAFF. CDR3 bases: TGTGCCAGCAGCTTAGATCCGAGGACAGCAGCTTTCTTT. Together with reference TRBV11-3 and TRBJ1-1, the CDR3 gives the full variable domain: EAGVVQSPRYKIIEKKQPVAFWCNPISGHNTLYWYLQNLGQGPELLIRYENEEAVDDSQLPKDRFSAERLKGVDSTLKIQPAELGDSAVYLCASSLDPRTAAFFGQGTRLTVV.

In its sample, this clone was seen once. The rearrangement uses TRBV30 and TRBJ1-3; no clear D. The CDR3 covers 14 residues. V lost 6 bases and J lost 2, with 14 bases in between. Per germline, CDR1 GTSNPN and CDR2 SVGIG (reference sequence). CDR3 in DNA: TGTGCCTGCCCCTTGGGAGGGACTGGAAACACCATATATTTT. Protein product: CACPLGGTGNTIYF.

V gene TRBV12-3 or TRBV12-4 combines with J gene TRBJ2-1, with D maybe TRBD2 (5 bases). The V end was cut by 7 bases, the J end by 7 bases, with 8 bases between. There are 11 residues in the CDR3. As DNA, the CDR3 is TGTGCCAGCACGCGAGGGAATGAGCAGTTCTTC. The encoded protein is CASTRGNEQFF.

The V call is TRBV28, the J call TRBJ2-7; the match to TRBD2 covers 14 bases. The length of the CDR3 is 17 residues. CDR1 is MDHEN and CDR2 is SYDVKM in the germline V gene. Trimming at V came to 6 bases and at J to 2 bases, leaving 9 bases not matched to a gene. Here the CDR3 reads CASSQTGTSGGTYEQYF. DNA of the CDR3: TGTGCCAGCAGCCAGACCGGGACTAGCGGGGGAACCTACGAGCAGTACTTC.

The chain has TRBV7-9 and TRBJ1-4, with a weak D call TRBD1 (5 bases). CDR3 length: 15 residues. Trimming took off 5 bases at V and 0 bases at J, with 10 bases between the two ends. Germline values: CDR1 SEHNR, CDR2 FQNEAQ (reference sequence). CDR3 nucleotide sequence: TGTGCCAGCAGCCCACAGGTGGCAACTAATGAAAAACTGTTTTTT. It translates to CASSPQVATNEKLFF.

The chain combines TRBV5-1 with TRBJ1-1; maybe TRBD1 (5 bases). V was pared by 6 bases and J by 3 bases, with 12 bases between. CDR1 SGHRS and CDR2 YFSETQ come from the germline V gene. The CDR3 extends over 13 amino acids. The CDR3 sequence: CASMRRVDTEAFF. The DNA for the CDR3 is TGCGCCAGCATGCGCAGGGTGGACACTGAAGCTTTCTTT.

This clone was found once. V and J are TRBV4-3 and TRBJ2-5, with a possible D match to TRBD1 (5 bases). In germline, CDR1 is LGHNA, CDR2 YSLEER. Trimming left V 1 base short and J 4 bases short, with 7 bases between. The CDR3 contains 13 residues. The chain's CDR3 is CASSQGTGETQYF. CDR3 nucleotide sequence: TGCGCCAGCAGCCAAGGAACAGGAGAGACCCAGTACTTC.

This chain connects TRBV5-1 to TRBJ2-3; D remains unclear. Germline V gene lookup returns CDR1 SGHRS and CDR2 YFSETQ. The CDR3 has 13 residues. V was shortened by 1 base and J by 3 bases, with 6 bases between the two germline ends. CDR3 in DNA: TGCGCCAGCAGCTTGCCCGAGACAGATACGCAGTATTTT. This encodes CASSLPETDTQYF. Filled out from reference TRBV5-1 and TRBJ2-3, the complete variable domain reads KAGVTQTPRYLIKTRGQQVTLSCSPISGHRSVSWYQQTPGQGLQFLFEYFSETQRNKGNFPGRFSGRQFSNSRSEMNVSTLELGDSALYLCASSLPETDTQYFGPGTRLTVL.

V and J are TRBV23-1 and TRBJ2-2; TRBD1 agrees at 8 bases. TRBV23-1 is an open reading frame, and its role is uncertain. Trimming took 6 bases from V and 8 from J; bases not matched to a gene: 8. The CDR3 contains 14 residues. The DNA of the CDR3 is TGCGCCAGCAGCCAGTGGCAGGGGGCTGGGGAGCTGTTTTTT. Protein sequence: CASSQWQGAGELFF.

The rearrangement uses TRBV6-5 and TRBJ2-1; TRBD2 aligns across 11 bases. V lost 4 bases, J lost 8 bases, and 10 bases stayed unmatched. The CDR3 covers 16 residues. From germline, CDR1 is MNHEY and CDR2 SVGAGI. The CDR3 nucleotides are TGTGCCAGCAGTTCCTCCCCCGGACTAGCGGGTTATGAGCAGTTCTTC. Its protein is CASSSSPGLAGYEQFF.

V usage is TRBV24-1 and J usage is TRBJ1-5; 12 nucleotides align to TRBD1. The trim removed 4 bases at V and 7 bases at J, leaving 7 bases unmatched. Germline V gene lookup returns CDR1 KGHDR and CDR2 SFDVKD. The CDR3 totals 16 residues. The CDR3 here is CATSDSGQGAEQPQHF. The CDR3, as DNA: TGTGCCACCAGTGACTCGGGACAGGGGGCAGAGCAGCCCCAGCATTTT.

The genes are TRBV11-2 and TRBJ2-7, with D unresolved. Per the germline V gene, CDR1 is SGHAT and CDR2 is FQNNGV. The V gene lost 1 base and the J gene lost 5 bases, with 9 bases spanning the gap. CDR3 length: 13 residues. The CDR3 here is CASSLVLRDEQYF. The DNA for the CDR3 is TGTGCCAGCAGCTTAGTCCTCCGGGACGAGCAGTACTTC.

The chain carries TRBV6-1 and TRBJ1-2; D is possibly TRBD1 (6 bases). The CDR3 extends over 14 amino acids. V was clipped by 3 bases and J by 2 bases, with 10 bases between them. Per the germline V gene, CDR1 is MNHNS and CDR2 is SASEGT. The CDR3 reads CASSDGQQNYGYTF. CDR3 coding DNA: TGTGCCAGCAGTGACGGACAGCAGAACTATGGCTACACCTTC.

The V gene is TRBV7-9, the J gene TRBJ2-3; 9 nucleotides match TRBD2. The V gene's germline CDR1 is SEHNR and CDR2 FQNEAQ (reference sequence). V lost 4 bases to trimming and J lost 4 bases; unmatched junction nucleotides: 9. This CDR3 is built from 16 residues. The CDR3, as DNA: TGTGCCAGCAGCTCTTGGCGGGGGGGTTCTTCAGATACGCAGTATTTT. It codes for CASSSWRGGSSDTQYF.

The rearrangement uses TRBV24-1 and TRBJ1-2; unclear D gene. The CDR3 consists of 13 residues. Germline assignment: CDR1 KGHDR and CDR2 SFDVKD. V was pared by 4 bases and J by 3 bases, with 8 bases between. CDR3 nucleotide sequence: TGTGCCACCAGTGAAAAGAGGGACTATGGCTACACCTTC. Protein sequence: CATSEKRDYGYTF.

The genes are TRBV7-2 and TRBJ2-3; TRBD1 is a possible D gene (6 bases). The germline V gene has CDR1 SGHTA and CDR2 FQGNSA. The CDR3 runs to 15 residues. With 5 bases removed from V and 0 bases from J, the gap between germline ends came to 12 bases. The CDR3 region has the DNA TGTGCCAGCAGCAGAGGGACACCCAGCACAGATACGCAGTATTTT. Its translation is CASSRGTPSTDTQYF.

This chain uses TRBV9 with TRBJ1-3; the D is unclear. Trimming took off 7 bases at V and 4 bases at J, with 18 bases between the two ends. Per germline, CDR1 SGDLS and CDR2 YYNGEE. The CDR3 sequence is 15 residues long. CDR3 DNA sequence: TGTGCCAGCTCGGGAGGGAGCTCTCTGGGAAACACCATATATTTT. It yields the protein CASSGGSSLGNTIYF.

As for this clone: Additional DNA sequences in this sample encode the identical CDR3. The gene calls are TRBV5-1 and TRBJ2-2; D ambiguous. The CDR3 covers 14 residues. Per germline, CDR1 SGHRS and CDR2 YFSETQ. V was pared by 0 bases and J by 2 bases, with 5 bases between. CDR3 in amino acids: CASSLGQNTGELFF. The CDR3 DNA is TGCGCCAGCAGCTTGGGGCAAAACACCGGGGAGCTGTTTTTT.

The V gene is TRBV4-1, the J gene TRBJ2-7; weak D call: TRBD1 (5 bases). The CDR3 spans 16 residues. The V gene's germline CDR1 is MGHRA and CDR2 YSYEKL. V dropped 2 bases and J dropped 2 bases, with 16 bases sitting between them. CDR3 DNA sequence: TGCGCCAGCAGCCAAATCTGGACAAATAAGGCCTACGAGCAGTACTTC. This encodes CASSQIWTNKAYEQYF.

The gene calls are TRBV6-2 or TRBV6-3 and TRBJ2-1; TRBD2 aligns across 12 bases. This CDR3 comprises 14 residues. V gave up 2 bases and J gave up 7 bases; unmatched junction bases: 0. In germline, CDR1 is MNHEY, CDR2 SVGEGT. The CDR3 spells CASSYGLAGNEQFF. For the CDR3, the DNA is TGTGCCAGCAGTTACGGACTAGCGGGGAATGAGCAGTTCTTC.